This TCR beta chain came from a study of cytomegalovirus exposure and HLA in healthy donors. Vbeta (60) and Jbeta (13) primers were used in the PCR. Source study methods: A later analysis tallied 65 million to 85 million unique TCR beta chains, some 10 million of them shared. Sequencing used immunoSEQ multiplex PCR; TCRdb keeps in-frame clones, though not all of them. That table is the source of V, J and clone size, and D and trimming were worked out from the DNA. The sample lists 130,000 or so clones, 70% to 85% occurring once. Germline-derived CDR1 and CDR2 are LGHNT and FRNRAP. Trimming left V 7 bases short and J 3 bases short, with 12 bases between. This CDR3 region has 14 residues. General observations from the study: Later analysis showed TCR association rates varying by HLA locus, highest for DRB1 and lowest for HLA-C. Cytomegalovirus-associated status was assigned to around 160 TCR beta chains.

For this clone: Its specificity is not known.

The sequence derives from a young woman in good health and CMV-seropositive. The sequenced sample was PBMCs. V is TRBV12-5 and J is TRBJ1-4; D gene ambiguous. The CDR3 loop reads CASALTPSNEKLFF. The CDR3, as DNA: TGTGCTAGTGCCCTGACACCCTCTAATGAAAAACTGTTTTTT.